The subject of this entry is one T cell receptor beta chain. The antigen this receptor binds is unknown. TCR beta CDR3 regions were amplified by multiplex PCR from an average of roughly 1,200 ng genomic DNA per sample using the immunoSEQ assay. Primer bias was corrected in the assay by using a complete synthetic TCR repertoire to establish an amplification baseline. Amplicons were sequenced on the Illumina platform. The paper's data handling went like this. Error correction of the sequences involved clustering with frequency ratios plus a modified nearest-neighbor algorithm, after which the sequences were analyzed in the immunoSEQ Analyzer using IMGT gene definitions. TCR richness and evenness were averaged over 20 rarefaction repeats at each rarefaction depth, excluding samples with fewer sequences than the depth. Wilcoxon rank sum tests with FDR correction were used to compare relative abundances of V, D and J genes between the groups. Blinded duplicates gave an intraclass correlation of over 90% for TCR richness and an average of 76.4% across around 66 gene segments. TCRdb limited this immuneACCESS table to in-frame rearrangements with V and J called. A share of clones is missing; checked studies link under half to unresolved V genes, and the rest is unexplained. V and J calls plus clone size are reproduced from that table; the DNA served to infer D and trimming. The sample's clone listing holds roughly 30,000 clones. Clones ranked in the top ten supply about 4.3% of the sample.

This sample is drawn from a study of T cells in women clearing cervical HPV infection (dated 2018 in TCRdb). At the level of the whole study: Cases were roughly 23 women with histologically confirmed HPV16-related CIN3 or worse, including a couple of invasive cancers. The 25 controls were women who cleared a single incident HPV16 infection within 12 months without developing precancer or cancer. Blood from cases was drawn at the visit where the lesion was first identified, while blood from controls was drawn once the infection was no longer detected. For cases, the median interval between lesion detection and blood sampling was roughly 150 days, with an interquartile range of about 85 to 210 days. Because only a few women had HLA typing data, the possibility that HLA type acted as a confounder could not be ruled out. This exploratory proof-of-principle case-control study, nested within the Guanacaste HPV Natural History Study in Costa Rica, compared TCR repertoires among women with different cervical HPV16 outcomes. Cases and controls were matched on year of sample collection and on age within five years. Median age was about 32 years in cases versus 37 to 40 in controls, and baseline characteristics did not differ significantly. The parent cohort enrolled roughly 10,000 women aged 18 or older in Guanacaste, Costa Rica, during about 1992 to 1994 and followed them for less than 9 years. Five blinded duplicates per group were added as quality controls, giving 60 or so samples: about 50 participants and 10 replicates. What the work shows at the level of the full study, not this receptor alone: The cross-sectional design could not show whether the associations came before the infection or were a result of it, and neither effector/memory subsets nor HPV-specific T cells were isolated. Across sequencing depths, CIN3+ cases showed significantly higher TCR repertoire richness than controls, but evenness did not differ between the groups. Because T-cell numbers per sample were unknown, differences in richness could reflect varying T-cell content rather than repertoire biology. By combining richness with V gene abundances, random forest classifiers separated cases from controls with an estimated AUC of 0.75 to 0.85.

Every participant had a single incident cervical HPV16 infection, and women with prevalent HPV16 infections were excluded. Cervical HPV DNA was detected by MY09/MY11 PCR, and genotyping was performed by dot-blot hybridization. Roughly 15 mL of heparinized blood was centrifuged, after which the buffy coat was aliquoted, frozen at -30 degrees C, and then stored at -80 degrees C. Genomic DNA was extracted from buffy coat specimens using QIAGEN kits. The sequencing input was blood buffy coat. The receptor was isolated from a woman between 18 and 69 years old with a cervical HPV16 infection that either progressed to CIN3+ or cleared (not recorded which).

The sequenced part of the CDR3 DNA is TGTGCCAGCAGCCCAAGTCCTAGCCTCCTTTACGAG. It translates to CASSPSPSLLYE. The full CDR3 protein is CASSPSPSLLYEQYF. The sequence is built from TRBV7-3 and TRBJ2-7; TRBD2 is possibly the D segment (5 matching bases). The sequence runs out 3 residues before the end of the CDR3; the remainder is reconstructed from the germline J gene. The CDR3 covers 15 residues, taking in both the cysteine and the phenylalanine. The 36 bases shown cover part of the CDR3, and their frame starts at base 1. The germline V gene provides CDR1 SGHTA and CDR2 FQGTGA. V drops 5 bases and J drops 4 bases, leaving 18 bases in between.